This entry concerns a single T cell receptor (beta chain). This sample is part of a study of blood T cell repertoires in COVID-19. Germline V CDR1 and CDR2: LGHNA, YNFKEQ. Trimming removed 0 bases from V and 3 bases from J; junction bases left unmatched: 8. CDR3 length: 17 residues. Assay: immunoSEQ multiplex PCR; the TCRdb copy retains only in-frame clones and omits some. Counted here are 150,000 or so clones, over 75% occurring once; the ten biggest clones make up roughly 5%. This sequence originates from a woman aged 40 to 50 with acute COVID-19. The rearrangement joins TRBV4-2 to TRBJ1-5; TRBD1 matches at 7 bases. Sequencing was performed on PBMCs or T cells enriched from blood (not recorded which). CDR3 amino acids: CASSQESGQRYNQPQHF. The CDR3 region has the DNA TGTGCCAGCAGCCAAGAATCGGGACAGCGATACAATCAGCCCCAGCATTTT.